This note documents a single T cell receptor (beta chain) sequence. This CDR3 is built from 16 residues. From germline, CDR1 is SGHRS and CDR2 YFSETQ. The ends were cut back, 0 bases at V and 1 base at J, with 8 bases in the middle. Profiled with immunoSEQ multiplex PCR; TCRdb holds only in-frame clones, not every one. The sample records some 35,000 clones, around 80% being singletons. This record belongs to a study of OX40 agonist ivuxolimab in advanced cancers. As for the study in general: Subjects had a mean age of about 57 years, with a range of roughly 20 to 79; more than 70% were male.

The starting material was CD4+ or CD8+ T cells sorted from blood, obtained in a trial of the OX40 agonist ivuxolimab. The sequence was obtained from an adult with an advanced solid tumor such as melanoma, head and neck, liver or kidney cancer. This chain connects TRBV5-1 to TRBJ2-6, with D tentatively TRBD1 (5 bases). The CDR3 bases are TGCGCCAGCAGCTTGGCCGGACAATCTGGGGCCAACGTCCTGACTTTC. It translates to CASSLAGQSGANVLTF.